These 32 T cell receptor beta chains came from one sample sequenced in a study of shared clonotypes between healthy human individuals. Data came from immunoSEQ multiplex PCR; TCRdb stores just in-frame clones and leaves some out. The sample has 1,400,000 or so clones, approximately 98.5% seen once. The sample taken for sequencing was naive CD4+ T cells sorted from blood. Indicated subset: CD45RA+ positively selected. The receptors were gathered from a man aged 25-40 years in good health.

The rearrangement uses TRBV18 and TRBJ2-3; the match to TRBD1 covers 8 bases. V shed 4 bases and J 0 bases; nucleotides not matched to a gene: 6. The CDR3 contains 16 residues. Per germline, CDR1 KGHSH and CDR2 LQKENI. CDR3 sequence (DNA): TGTGCCAGCTCACTACTGACAGGGGCTAGCACAGATACGCAGTATTTT. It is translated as CASSLLTGASTDTQYF.

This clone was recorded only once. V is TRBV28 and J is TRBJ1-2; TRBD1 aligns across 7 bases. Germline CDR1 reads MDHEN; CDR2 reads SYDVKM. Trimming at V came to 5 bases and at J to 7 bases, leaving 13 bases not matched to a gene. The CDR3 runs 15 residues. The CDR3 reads CASSISRQGPPGYTF. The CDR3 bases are TGTGCCAGCAGTATCTCGAGACAGGGACCGCCTGGCTACACCTTC.

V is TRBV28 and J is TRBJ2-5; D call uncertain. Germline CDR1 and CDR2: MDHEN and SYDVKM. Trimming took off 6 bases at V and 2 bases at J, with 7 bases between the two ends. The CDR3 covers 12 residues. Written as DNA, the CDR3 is TGTGCCAGCAGGGTAGGTCAAGAGACCCAGTACTTC. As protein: CASRVGQETQYF.

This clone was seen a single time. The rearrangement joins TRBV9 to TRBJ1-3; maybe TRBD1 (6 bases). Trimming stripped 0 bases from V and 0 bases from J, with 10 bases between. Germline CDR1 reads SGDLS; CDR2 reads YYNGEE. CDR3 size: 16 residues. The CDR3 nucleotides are TGTGCCAGCAGCGTAGTGTCAGGGGACTCTGGAAACACCATATATTTT. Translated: CASSVVSGDSGNTIYF.

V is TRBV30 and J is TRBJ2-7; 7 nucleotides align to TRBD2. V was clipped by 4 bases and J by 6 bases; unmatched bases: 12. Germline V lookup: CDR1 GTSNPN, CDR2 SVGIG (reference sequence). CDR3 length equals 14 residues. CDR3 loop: CAWKRDGRFPEQYF. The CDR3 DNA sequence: TGTGCCTGGAAGAGAGACGGGAGGTTCCCCGAGCAGTACTTC.

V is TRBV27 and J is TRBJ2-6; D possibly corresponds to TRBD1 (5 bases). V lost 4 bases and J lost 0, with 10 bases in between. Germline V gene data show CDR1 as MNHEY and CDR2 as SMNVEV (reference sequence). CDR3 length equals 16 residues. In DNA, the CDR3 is TGTGCCAGCAGTTCGTCCAGGGCCTCTGGGGCCAACGTCCTGACTTTC. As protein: CASSSSRASGANVLTF.

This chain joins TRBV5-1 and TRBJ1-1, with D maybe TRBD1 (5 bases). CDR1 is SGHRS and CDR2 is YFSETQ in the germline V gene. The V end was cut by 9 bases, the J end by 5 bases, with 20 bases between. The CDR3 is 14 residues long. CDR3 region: CATRLQGGATEAFF. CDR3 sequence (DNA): TGCGCCACTAGACTCCAGGGTGGTGCTACTGAAGCTTTCTTT.

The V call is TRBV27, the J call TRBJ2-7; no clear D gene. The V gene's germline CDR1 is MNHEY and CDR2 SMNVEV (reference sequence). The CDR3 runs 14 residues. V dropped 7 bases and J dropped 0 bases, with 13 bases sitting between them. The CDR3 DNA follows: TGTGCCAGCAAGCGCGGCTTGAGCTCCTACGAGCAGTACTTC. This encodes CASKRGLSSYEQYF.

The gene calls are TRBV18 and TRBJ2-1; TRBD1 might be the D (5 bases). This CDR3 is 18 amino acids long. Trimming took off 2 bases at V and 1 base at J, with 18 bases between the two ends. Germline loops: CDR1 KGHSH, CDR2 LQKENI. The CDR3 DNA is TGTGCCAGCTCACCATTGGGCTTTGGGCAGGGATCCTACAATGAGCAGTTCTTC. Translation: CASSPLGFGQGSYNEQFF.

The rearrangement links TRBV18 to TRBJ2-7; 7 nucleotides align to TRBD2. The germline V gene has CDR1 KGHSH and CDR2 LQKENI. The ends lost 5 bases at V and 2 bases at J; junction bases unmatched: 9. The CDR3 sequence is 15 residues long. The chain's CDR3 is CASSSAGVRAYEQYF. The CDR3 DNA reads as TGTGCCAGCTCATCCGCGGGAGTGCGGGCCTACGAGCAGTACTTC. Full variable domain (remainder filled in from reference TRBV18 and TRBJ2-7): NAGVMQNPRHLVRRRGQEARLRCSPMKGHSHVYWYRQLPEEGLKFMVYLQKENIIDESGMPKERFSAEFPKEGPSILRIQQVVRGDSAAYFCASSSAGVRAYEQYFGPGTRLTVT.

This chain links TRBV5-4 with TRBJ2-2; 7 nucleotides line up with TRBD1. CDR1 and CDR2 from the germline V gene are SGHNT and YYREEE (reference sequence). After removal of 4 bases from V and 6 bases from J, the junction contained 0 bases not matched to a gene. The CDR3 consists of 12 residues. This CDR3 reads CASSRGPGELFF. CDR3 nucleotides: TGTGCCAGCAGCAGGGGGCCCGGGGAGCTGTTTTTT.

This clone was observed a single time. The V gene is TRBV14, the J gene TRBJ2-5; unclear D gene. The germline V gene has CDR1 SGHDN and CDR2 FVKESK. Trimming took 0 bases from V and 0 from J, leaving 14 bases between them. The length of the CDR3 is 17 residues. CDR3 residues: CASSQEFVVGYQETQYF. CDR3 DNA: TGTGCCAGCAGCCAAGAATTCGTTGTTGGGTACCAAGAGACCCAGTACTTC.

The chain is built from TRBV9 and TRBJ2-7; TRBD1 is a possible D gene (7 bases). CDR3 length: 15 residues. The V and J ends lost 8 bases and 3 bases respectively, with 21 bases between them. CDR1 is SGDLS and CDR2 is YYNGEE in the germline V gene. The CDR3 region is CARTRGAPPNYEQYF. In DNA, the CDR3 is TGTGCCAGGACCAGGGGGGCACCCCCCAACTACGAGCAGTACTTC.

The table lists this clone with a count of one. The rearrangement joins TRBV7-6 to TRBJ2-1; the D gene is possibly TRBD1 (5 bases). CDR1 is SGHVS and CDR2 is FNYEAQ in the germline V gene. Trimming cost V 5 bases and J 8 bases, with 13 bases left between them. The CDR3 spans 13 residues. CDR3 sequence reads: CASSATQGYEQFF. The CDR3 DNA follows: TGTGCCAGCAGCGCGACGCAGGGCTATGAGCAGTTCTTC.

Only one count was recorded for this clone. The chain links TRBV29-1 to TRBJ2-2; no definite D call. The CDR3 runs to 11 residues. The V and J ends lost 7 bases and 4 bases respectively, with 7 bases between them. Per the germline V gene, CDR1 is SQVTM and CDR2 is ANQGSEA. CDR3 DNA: TGCAGCGGCTCGAGCACCGGGGAGCTGTTTTTT. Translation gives CSGSSTGELFF.

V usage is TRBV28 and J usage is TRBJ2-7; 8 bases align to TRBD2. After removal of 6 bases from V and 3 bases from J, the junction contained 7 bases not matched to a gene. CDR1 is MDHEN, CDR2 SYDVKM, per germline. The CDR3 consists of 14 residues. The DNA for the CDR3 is TGTGCCAGCAGGCCGGGGGGGCCGATCTACGAGCAGTACTTC. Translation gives CASRPGGPIYEQYF.

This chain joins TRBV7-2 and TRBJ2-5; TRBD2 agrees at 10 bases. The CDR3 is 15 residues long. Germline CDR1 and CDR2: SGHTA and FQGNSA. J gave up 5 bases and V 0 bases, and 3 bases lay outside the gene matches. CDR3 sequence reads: CASSLAGTSEETQYF. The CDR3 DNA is TGTGCCAGCAGCTTAGCCGGGACTAGCGAGGAGACCCAGTACTTC.

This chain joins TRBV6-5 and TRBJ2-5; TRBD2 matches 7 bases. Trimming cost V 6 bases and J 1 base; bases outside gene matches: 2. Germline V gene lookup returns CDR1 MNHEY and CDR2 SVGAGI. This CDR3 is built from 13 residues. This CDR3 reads CASRRTSQETQYF. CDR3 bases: TGTGCCAGCAGAAGGACTAGCCAAGAGACCCAGTACTTC.

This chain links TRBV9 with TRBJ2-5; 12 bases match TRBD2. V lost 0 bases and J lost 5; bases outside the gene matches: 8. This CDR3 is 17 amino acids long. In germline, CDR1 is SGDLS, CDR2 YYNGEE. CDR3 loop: CASSVVGLAGGPETQYF. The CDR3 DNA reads TGTGCCAGCAGCGTAGTTGGTCTAGCGGGAGGGCCGGAGACCCAGTACTTC.

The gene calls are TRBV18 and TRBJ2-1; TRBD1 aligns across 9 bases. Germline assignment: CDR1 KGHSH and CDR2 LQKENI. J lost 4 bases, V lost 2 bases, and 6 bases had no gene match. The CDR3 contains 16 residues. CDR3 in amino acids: CASSPRSGQGYNEQFF. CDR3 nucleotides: TGTGCCAGCTCACCAAGATCGGGACAGGGTTACAATGAGCAGTTCTTC.

The CDR3 bases are TGCGCCAGCAGCGCCGTTGCGGGACTAGCGGGAGTTCCTGGCTTGGACGAGCAGTACTTC. As protein: CASSAVAGLAGVPGLDEQYF. The chain has TRBV10-1 and TRBJ2-7, with 14 positions matching TRBD2. The germline CDR1 and CDR2 sequences are WNHNN and SYGVQD (reference sequence). The CDR3 length is 20 residues. V shed 6 bases and J 5 bases; nucleotides not matched to a gene: 21.

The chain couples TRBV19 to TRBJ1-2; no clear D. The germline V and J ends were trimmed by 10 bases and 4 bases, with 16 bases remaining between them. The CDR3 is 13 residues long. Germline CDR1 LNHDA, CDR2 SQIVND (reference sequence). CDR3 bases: TGTGCCACCCATGGAGATTTCGGCTATGGCTACACCTTC. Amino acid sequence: CATHGDFGYGYTF.

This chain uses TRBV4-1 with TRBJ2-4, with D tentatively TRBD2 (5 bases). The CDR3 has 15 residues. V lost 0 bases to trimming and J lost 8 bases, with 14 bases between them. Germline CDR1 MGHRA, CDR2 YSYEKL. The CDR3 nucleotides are TGCGCCAGCAGCCAAGATGAGGGCCCCCGGGACATTCAGTACTTC. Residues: CASSQDEGPRDIQYF.

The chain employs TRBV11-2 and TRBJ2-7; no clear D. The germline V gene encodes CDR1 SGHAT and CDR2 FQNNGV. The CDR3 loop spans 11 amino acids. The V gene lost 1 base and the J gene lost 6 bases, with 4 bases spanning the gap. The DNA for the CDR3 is TGTGCCAGCAGCTTAGCGACCGAGCAGTACTTC. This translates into CASSLATEQYF.

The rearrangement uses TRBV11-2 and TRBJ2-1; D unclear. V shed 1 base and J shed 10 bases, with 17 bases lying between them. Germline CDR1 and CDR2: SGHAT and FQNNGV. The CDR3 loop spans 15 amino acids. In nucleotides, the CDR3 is TGTGCCAGCAGCTTAGCTGGGTCATCCAACGGGGAGCAGTTCTTC. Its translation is CASSLAGSSNGEQFF.

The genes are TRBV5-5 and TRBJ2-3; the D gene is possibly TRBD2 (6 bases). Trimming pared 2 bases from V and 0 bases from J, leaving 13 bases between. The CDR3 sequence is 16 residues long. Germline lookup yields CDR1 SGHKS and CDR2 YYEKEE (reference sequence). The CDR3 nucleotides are TGTGCCAGCAGCTTCGGGAGCGCCACTAGCACAGATACGCAGTATTTT. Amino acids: CASSFGSATSTDTQYF.

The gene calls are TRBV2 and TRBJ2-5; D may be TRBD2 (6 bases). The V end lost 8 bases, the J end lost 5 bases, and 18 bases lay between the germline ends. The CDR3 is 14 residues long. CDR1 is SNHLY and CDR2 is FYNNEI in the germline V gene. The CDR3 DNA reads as TGTGCCAGCGCTTCTGGCCGACGGGGGGAGACCCAGTACTTC. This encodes CASASGRRGETQYF. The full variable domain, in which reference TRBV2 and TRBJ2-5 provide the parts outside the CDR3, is EPEVTQTPSHQVTQMGQEVILRCVPISNHLYFYWYRQILGQKVEFLVSFYNNEISEKSEIFDDQFSVERPDGSNFTLKIRSTKLEDSAMYFCASASGRRGETQYFGPGTRLLVL.

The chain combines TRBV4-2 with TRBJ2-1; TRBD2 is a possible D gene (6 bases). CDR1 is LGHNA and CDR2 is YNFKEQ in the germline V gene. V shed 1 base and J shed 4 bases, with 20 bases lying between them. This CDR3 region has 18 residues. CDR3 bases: TGTGCCAGCAGCCAAGCGGGATGGGGTAGCGGAGCATACAATGAGCAGTTCTTC. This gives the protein CASSQAGWGSGAYNEQFF.

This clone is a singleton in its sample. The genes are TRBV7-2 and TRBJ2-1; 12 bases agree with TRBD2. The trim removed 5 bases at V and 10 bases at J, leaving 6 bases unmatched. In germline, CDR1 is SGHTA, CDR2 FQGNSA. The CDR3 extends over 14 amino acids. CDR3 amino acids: CASSLWTSGNEQFF. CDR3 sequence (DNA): TGTGCCAGCAGCCTCTGGACTAGCGGGAACGAGCAGTTCTTC.

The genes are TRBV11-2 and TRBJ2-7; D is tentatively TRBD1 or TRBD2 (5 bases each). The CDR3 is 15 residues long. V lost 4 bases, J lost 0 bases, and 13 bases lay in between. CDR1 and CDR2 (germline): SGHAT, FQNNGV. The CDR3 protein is CASSYGTVSSYEQYF. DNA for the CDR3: TGTGCCAGCAGCTACGGGACGGTGAGCTCCTACGAGCAGTACTTC.

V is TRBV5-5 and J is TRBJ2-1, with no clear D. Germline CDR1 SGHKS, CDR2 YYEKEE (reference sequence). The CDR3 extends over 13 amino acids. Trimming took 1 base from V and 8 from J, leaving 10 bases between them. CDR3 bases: TGTGCCAGCAGCTTGATTTCTGGGGATGAGCAGTTCTTC. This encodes CASSLISGDEQFF.

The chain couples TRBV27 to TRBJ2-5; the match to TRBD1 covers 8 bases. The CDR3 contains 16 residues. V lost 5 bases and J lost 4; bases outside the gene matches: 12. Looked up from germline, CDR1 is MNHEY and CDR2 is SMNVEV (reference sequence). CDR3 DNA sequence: TGTGCCAGCAGTATTTATTCAGGGGGCTGGTTAGAGACCCAGTACTTC. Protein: CASSIYSGGWLETQYF.